This TCR beta chain was retrieved from a study of naive and memory T cell subsets. General study results and limits: No ground truth validated the naive and memory repertoire findings. RNA-based TCR counts may shift with T cell activation and differentiation.

Both TRBC1 and TRBC2 were covered by a beta constant-region primer of two equimolar oligonucleotides. The ligated cDNA underwent four PCR rounds using SP2 and nested alpha and beta constant-region primers. TCRdb used MiXCR to reprocess the UMI-ligation and nested PCR reads, holding one entry per CDR3 protein. The data contain 80,000 to 95,000 distinct CDR3 sequences, over 8.5% of them singletons. Looked up from germline, CDR1 is DFQATT and CDR2 is SNEGSKA (reference sequence). After removal of 3 bases from V and 10 bases from J, the junction contained 12 bases not matched to a gene. The CDR3 is made up of 14 amino acids. This clonotype has a handful of counts. Its antigen is not identified.

V usage is TRBV20-1 and J usage is TRBJ2-1, with 7 bases aligning to TRBD2. The sequenced sample was naive CD8+ T cells from blood. This sequence was found in a human donor in good health. CDR3 sequence reads: CSASLLAVLGEQFF. In DNA form, the CDR3 reads TGCAGTGCTAGTCTCCTAGCGGTTCTGGGGGAGCAGTTCTTC.